A single sample is the source of the 25 T cell receptor beta chains below, sequenced in a study of T-cell memory formation after mild COVID-19. TCRdb analysed the 5' RACE reads with MiXCR anew, one entry per CDR3 protein. This sample has fewer than 700,000 distinct CDR3 sequences, with about 20% found just once. Sequenced sample: PBMCs or a T cell subset sorted from them (not recorded which). Every receptor here comes from an adult woman who had mild COVID-19 (a few samples of this study predate the infection). Cell type and time point are not known.

The gene calls are TRBV20-1 and TRBJ2-7; no firm D call. The CDR3 is 12 amino acids. With 0 bases removed from V and 3 bases from J, the gap between germline ends came to 6 bases. Germline CDR1 is DFQATT and CDR2 is SNEGSKA (reference sequence). DNA of the CDR3: TGCAGTGCTAGAGACACGGACTACGAGCAGTACTTC. Protein: CSARDTDYEQYF.

This clonotype was counted only a few times. V and J are TRBV7-9 and TRBJ2-2; unclear D gene. CDR1 is SEHNR, CDR2 FQNEAQ, per germline (reference sequence). Trimming left V 2 bases short and J 5 bases short, with 9 bases between. The CDR3 contains 14 residues. The CDR3 is CASSLTVVTGELFF. DNA for the CDR3: TGTGCCAGCAGCTTAACCGTGGTAACCGGGGAGCTGTTTTTT.

The rearrangement joins TRBV5-4 to TRBJ2-3; D may be TRBD2 (6 bases). The CDR3 extends over 14 amino acids. Per germline, CDR1 SGHNT and CDR2 YYREEE (reference sequence). Trimming stripped 0 bases from V and 9 bases from J, with 14 bases between. In DNA, the CDR3 is TGTGCCAGCAGCTTGGGAGGAGGGGATCGAACGCAGTATTTT. Encoded protein: CASSLGGGDRTQYF.

This clonotype was seen a handful of times. V is TRBV5-1 and J is TRBJ2-1; 8 positions match TRBD1. Looked up from germline, CDR1 is SGHRS and CDR2 is YFSETQ. J was trimmed by 6 bases and V by 3 bases; bases with no gene match: 8. The CDR3 spans 15 residues. The CDR3 sequence is CASSSAGGRSNEQFF. CDR3 sequence (DNA): TGCGCCAGCAGCTCAGCAGGGGGCCGATCCAATGAGCAGTTCTTC.

This clonotype was found a few times. The V call is TRBV5-1, the J call TRBJ2-1; 10 bases agree with TRBD2. After removal of 7 bases from V and 9 bases from J, the junction contained 10 bases not matched to a gene. Germline V gene lookup returns CDR1 SGHRS and CDR2 YFSETQ. The length of the CDR3 is 14 residues. The CDR3 reads CASCERGGESEQFF. The CDR3, as DNA: TGCGCCAGCTGTGAGCGGGGGGGCGAAAGTGAGCAGTTCTTC. The full variable domain, rest sourced from reference TRBV5-1 and TRBJ2-1, is KAGVTQTPRYLIKTRGQQVTLSCSPISGHRSVSWYQQTPGQGLQFLFEYFSETQRNKGNFPGRFSGRQFSNSRSEMNVSTLELGDSALYLCASCERGGESEQFFGPGTRLTVL.

This sequence joins TRBV15 and TRBJ2-7; unclear D gene. Trimming removed 8 bases at V and 0 bases at J, with 14 bases between. The germline V gene has CDR1 LNHNV and CDR2 YYDKDF (reference sequence). The CDR3 runs 14 residues. The CDR3 here is CATDLPRTSYEQYF. The CDR3 DNA follows: TGTGCCACCGACCTGCCTAGGACCTCCTACGAGCAGTACTTC.

The chain couples TRBV19 to TRBJ2-1, with TRBD2 identical over 9 bases. CDR1 is LNHDA, CDR2 SQIVND, per germline (reference sequence). V shed 6 bases, J shed 10 bases, and the junction held 7 bases outside the gene matches. This CDR3 has 13 residues. CDR3 bases: TGTGCCAGTAGGAGCGGGGGGCTGGAAGAGCAGTTCTTC. It is translated as CASRSGGLEEQFF.

This clonotype was recorded a few times. This rearrangement joins TRBV24-1 to TRBJ2-3; D tentatively reads TRBD1 or TRBD2 (5 bases each). There are 15 residues in the CDR3. CDR1 and CDR2 from the germline V gene are KGHDR and SFDVKD. Trimming cost V 4 bases and J 9 bases, with 19 bases left between them. CDR3 nucleotide sequence: TGTGCCACCAGTGACCCCGGGACCACCCAGATAACGCAGTATTTT. Translating gives CATSDPGTTQITQYF.

This clonotype was picked up many times. The CDR3 here is CASSPRRDAYEQYF. The CDR3 DNA reads as TGTGCCAGCTCACCACGGCGGGACGCCTACGAGCAGTACTTC. This rearrangement joins TRBV18 to TRBJ2-7, with a tentative D call TRBD2 (6 bases). With 1 base removed from V and 2 bases from J, the gap between germline ends came to 9 bases. The CDR3 sequence is 14 residues long. The germline CDR1 and CDR2 sequences are KGHSH and LQKENI.

The sample holds a few counts of this clonotype. The V call is TRBV5-1, the J call TRBJ2-5; tentatively, D is TRBD2 (6 bases). V lost 2 bases to trimming and J lost 5 bases, with 13 bases between them. CDR1 is SGHRS, CDR2 YFSETQ, per germline. The CDR3 consists of 14 residues. This CDR3 is CASSFLAVRETQYF. In DNA form, the CDR3 reads TGCGCCAGCAGCTTTTTAGCGGTCCGGGAGACCCAGTACTTC.

The chain recombines TRBV30 with TRBJ2-7; 7 nucleotides align to TRBD1. The CDR3 is made up of 15 amino acids. V lost 0 bases, J lost 0 bases, and 5 bases stayed unmatched. Per germline, CDR1 GTSNPN and CDR2 SVGIG (reference sequence). CDR3 sequence (DNA): TGTGCCTGGAGTGTAAAGGGGGCCACCTCCTACGAGCAGTACTTC. Translation: CAWSVKGATSYEQYF. Full variable domain (remainder filled in from reference TRBV30 and TRBJ2-7): SQTIHQWPATLVQPVGSPLSLECTVEGTSNPNLYWYRQAAGRGLQLLFYSVGIGQISSEVPQNLSASRPQDRQFILSSKKLLLSDSGFYLCAWSVKGATSYEQYFGPGTRLTVT.

The sample holds one count of this clonotype. The gene calls are TRBV6-2 or TRBV6-3 and TRBJ2-7; D is possibly TRBD1 or TRBD2 (5 bases each). The CDR3 totals 17 residues. Germline assignment: CDR1 MNHEY and CDR2 SVGEGT. V gave up 0 bases and J gave up 0 bases, with 15 bases separating them. CDR3: CASSYSIYGTNSYEQYF. In DNA form, the CDR3 reads TGTGCCAGCAGTTACTCGATATATGGGACGAACTCCTACGAGCAGTACTTC.

This chain connects TRBV7-2 to TRBJ2-2, with D perhaps matching TRBD2 (5 bases). The CDR3 has 16 amino acids. The germline V and J ends were trimmed by 1 base and 4 bases, with 13 bases remaining between them. Germline V gene sequence: CDR1 SGHTA, CDR2 FQGNSA. This CDR3 reads CASSLGGATITGELFF. DNA for the CDR3: TGTGCCAGCAGCTTAGGGGGAGCAACTATCACCGGGGAGCTGTTTTTT.

In this sample, this clonotype turned up a few times. The chain is built from TRBV6-1 and TRBJ1-1, with D possibly matching TRBD1 (5 bases). Germline CDR1 and CDR2: MNHNS and SASEGT. The germline V and J ends were trimmed by 7 bases and 0 bases, with 12 bases remaining between them. The CDR3 runs 14 residues. CDR3 nucleotides: TGTGCCAGCATCCGGGGACTGATGAACACTGAAGCTTTCTTT. This sequence encodes CASIRGLMNTEAFF.

In its sample, this clonotype was seen many times. CDR3 loop: CATQGGPGNTIYF. CDR3 DNA sequence: TGTGCCACCCAGGGGGGGCCTGGAAACACCATATATTTT. The chain couples TRBV12-3 or TRBV12-4 to TRBJ1-3, with TRBD1 matching over 7 bases. V lost 10 bases to trimming and J lost 2 bases; unmatched junction nucleotides: 5. This CDR3 is built from 13 residues.

The CDR3 bases are TGCAGTGCCCCGACGCGGAGGGACTATGGCTACACCTTC. Translated: CSAPTRRDYGYTF. This chain uses TRBV20-1 with TRBJ1-2; D uncertain. CDR3 length equals 13 residues. The V end was cut by 6 bases, the J end by 3 bases, with 14 bases between. CDR1 is DFQATT and CDR2 is SNEGSKA in the germline V gene (reference sequence).

Only a few counts were recorded for this clonotype. The CDR3 is CASSVVGGTGELFF. Written as DNA, the CDR3 is TGTGCCAGCAGCGTAGTTGGGGGCACCGGGGAGCTGTTTTTT. The chain combines TRBV9 with TRBJ2-2; tentatively, D is TRBD1 or TRBD2 (5 bases each). V was cut by 0 bases and J by 4 bases, with 7 bases left in between. Germline-derived CDR1 and CDR2 are SGDLS and YYNGEE. The CDR3 contains 14 residues. The whole variable domain, filled in from reference TRBV9 and TRBJ2-2, reads DSGVTQTPKHLITATGQRVTLRCSPRSGDLSVYWYQQSLDQGLQFLIQYYNGEERAKGNILERFSAQQFPDLHSELNLSSLELGDSALYFCASSVVGGTGELFFGEGSRLTVL.

Ten or more counts support this clonotype. The chain has TRBV7-2 and TRBJ2-1, with 8 bases that match TRBD1. V was pared by 6 bases and J by 4 bases, with 8 bases of the junction left unmatched. Germline loops: CDR1 SGHTA, CDR2 FQGNSA. This CDR3 has 15 amino acids. The CDR3 loop reads CASSSRTGTYNEQFF. The DNA for the CDR3 is TGTGCCAGCAGTTCCCGGACAGGGACTTACAATGAGCAGTTCTTC. The entire variable domain, with the rest obtained from reference TRBV7-2 and TRBJ2-1, is as follows: GAGVSQSPSNKVTEKGKDVELRCDPISGHTALYWYRQSLGQGLEFLIYFQGNSAPDKSGLPSDRFSAERTGGSVSTLTIQRTQQEDSAVYLCASSSRTGTYNEQFFGPGTRLTVL.

This clonotype was picked up a small number of times. The J gene is TRBJ2-4, the V gene TRBV25-1; D may correspond to TRBD1 or TRBD2 (5 bases each). Germline CDR1 MGHDK, CDR2 SYGVNS. This CDR3 is built from 15 residues. Between the trimmed V and J ends, which lost 3 bases and 7 bases, there was a span of 16 bases. The CDR3 region is CASSDPGASGNIQYF. For the CDR3, the DNA is TGTGCCAGCAGTGATCCCGGGGCCTCAGGGAACATTCAGTACTTC.

This chain uses TRBV27 with TRBJ2-5, with D tentatively TRBD1 (7 bases). Trimming removed 0 bases from V and 5 bases from J, with 10 bases in between. The V gene's germline CDR1 is MNHEY and CDR2 SMNVEV (reference sequence). There are 14 residues in the CDR3. As DNA, the CDR3 is TGTGCCAGCAGTTTATCACAGGGGAGGGAGACCCAGTACTTC. Encoded protein: CASSLSQGRETQYF.

V gene TRBV19 combines with J gene TRBJ2-7, with D perhaps matching TRBD1 (5 bases). The V end lost 0 bases, the J end lost 3 bases, and 12 bases lay between the germline ends. This CDR3 comprises 15 residues. CDR1 is LNHDA and CDR2 is SQIVND in the germline V gene (reference sequence). The CDR3 reads CASSIDQVGHYEQYF. The CDR3 DNA reads TGTGCCAGTAGTATAGATCAGGTGGGGCACTACGAGCAGTACTTC.

The chain has TRBV6-5 and TRBJ2-5, with TRBD2 matching over 7 bases. After removal of 2 bases from V and 1 base from J, the junction contained 7 bases not matched to a gene. CDR3 length equals 16 residues. Germline V lookup: CDR1 MNHEY, CDR2 SVGAGI. CDR3 DNA sequence: TGTGCCAGCAGTTACCAAGCGGGATCCGTCCAAGAGACCCAGTACTTC. Translation gives CASSYQAGSVQETQYF.

This clonotype was found a few times. This rearrangement joins TRBV20-1 to TRBJ1-3; D is uncertain. The CDR3 covers 14 residues. CDR1 is DFQATT and CDR2 is SNEGSKA in the germline V gene (reference sequence). Trimming took off 3 bases at V and 0 bases at J, with 9 bases between the two ends. The CDR3 sequence: CSASRGSSGNTIYF. CDR3 nucleotides: TGCAGTGCTAGCCGAGGGAGCTCTGGAAACACCATATATTTT.

This sequence joins TRBV5-1 and TRBJ1-1; D remains ambiguous. The CDR3 contains 14 residues. V gave up 0 bases and J gave up 0 bases, with 6 bases separating them. Per the germline V gene, CDR1 is SGHRS and CDR2 is YFSETQ. This CDR3 is CASSLDPVNTEAFF. CDR3 sequence (DNA): TGCGCCAGCAGCTTGGATCCGGTGAACACTGAAGCTTTCTTT.

The chain recombines TRBV7-8 with TRBJ2-1; D uncertain. The CDR3 has 15 residues. V lost 5 bases to trimming and J lost 2 bases, with 13 bases between them. The germline gives CDR1 SGHVS, CDR2 FQNEAQ. For the CDR3, the DNA is TGTGCCAGCAGCAACGAGAGAATAGCCTACAATGAGCAGTTCTTC. This gives the protein CASSNERIAYNEQFF.